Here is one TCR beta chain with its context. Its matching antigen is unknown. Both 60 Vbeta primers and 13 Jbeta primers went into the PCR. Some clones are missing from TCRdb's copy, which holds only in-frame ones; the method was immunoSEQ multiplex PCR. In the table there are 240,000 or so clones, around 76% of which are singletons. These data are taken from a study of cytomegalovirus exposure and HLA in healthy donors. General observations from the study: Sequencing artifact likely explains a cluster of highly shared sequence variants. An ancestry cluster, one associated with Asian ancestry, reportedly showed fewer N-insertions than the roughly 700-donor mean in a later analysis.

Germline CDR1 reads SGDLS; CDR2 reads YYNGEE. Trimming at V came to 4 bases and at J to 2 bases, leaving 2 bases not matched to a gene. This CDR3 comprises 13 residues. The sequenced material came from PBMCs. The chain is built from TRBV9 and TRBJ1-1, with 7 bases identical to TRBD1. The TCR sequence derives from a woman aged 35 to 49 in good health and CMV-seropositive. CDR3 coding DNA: TGTGCCAGCAGCCGGGACAGTAACACTGAAGCTTTCTTT. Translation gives CASSRDSNTEAFF.